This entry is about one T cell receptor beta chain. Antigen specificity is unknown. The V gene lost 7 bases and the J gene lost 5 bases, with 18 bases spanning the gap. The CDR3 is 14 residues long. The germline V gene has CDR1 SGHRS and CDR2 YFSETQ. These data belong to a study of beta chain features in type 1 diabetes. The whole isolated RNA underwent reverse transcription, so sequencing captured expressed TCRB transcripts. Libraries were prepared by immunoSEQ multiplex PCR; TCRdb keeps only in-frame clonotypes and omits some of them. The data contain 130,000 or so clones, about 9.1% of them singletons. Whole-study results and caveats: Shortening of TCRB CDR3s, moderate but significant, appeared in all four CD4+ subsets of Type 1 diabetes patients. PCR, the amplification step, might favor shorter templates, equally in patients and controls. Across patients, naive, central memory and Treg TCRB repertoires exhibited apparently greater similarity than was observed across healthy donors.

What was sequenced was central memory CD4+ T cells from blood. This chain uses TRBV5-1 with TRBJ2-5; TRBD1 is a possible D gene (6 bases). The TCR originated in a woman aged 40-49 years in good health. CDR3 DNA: TGCGCCAGCGGCTCACAGGGCTTACGGGAGACCCAGTACTTC. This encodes CASGSQGLRETQYF. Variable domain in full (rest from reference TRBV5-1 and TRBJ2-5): KAGVTQTPRYLIKTRGQQVTLSCSPISGHRSVSWYQQTPGQGLQFLFEYFSETQRNKGNFPGRFSGRQFSNSRSEMNVSTLELGDSALYLCASGSQGLRETQYFGPGTRLLVL.